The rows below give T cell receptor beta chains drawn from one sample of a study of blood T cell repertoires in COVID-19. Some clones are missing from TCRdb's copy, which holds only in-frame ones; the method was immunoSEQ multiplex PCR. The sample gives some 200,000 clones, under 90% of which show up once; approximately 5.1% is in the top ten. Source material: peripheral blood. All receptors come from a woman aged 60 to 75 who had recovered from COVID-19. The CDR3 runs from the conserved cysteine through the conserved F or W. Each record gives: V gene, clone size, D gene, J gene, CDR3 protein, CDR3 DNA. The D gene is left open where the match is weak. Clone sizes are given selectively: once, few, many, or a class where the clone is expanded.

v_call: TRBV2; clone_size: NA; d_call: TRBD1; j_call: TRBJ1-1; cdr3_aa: CASLIQGASTEAFF; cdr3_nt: TGTGCCAGCCTAATACAGGGGGCGAGTACTGAAGCTTTCTTT
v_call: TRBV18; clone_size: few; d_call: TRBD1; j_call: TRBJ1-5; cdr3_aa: CASSPGTAGQPQHF; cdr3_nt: TGTGCCAGCTCACCGGGGACAGCTGGTCAGCCCCAGCATTTT
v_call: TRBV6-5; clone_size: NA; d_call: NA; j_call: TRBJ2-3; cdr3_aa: CASRAGAADTQYF; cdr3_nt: TGTGCCAGCAGGGCGGGGGCCGCAGATACGCAGTATTTT
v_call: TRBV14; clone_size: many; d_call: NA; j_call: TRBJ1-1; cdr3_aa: CASSLWSGGTTEAFF; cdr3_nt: TGTGCCAGCAGCCTTTGGTCCGGGGGGACCACTGAAGCTTTCTTT
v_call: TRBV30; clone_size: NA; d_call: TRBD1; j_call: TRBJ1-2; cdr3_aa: CAWSHRGLGYTF; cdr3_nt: TGTGCCTGGAGTCACAGGGGCCTTGGCTACACCTTC
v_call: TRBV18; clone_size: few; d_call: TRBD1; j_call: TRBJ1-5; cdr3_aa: CASSRRGGLNQPQHF; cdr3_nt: TGTGCCAGCTCACGGAGAGGGGGCCTCAATCAGCCCCAGCATTTT
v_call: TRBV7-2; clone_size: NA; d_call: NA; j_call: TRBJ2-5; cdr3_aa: CASSLELQETQYF; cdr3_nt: TGTGCCAGCAGCTTAGAACTCCAAGAGACCCAGTACTTC
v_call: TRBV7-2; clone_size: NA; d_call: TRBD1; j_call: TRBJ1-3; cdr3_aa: CASSSWAITGGEDTIYF; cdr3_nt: TGTGCCAGCAGCTCTTGGGCAATTACAGGGGGCGAAGACACCATATATTTT
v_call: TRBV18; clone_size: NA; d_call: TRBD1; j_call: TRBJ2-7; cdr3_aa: CASSRTGGSYEQYF; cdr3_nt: TGTGCCAGCTCCCGGACAGGGGGCTCGTACGAGCAGTACTTC
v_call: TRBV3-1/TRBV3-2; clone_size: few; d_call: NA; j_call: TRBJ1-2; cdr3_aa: CASSQVAGAAFYGYTF; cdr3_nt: TGTGCCAGCAGCCAAGTGGCAGGGGCCGCTTTCTATGGCTACACCTTC
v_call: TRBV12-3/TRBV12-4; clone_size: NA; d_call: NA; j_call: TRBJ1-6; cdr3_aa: CASSLAQSSPLHF; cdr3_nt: TGTGCCAGCAGTTTAGCACAGTCTTCACCCCTCCACTTT
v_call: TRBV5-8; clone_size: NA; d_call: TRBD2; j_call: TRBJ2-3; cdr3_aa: CASSLLKTSGLTDTQYF; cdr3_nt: TGTGCCAGCAGCTTGCTAAAGACTAGCGGGTTAACAGATACGCAGTATTTT
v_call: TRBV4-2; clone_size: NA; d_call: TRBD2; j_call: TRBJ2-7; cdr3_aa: CASSQVWGGSYEQYF; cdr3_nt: TGTGCCAGCAGCCAAGTGTGGGGGGGCTCCTACGAGCAGTACTTC
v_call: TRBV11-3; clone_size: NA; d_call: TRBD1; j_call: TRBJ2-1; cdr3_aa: CACAPGQGAYEQFF; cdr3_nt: TGTGCCTGCGCGCCGGGACAGGGGGCATATGAGCAGTTCTTC
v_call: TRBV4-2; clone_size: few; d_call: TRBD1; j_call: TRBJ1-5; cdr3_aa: CASSPGQGERQPQHF; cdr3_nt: TGTGCCAGCAGCCCCGGACAGGGGGAACGTCAGCCCCAGCATTTT
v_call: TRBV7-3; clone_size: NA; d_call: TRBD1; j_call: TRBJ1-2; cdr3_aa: CASSPTGDGYGYTF; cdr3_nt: TGTGCCAGCAGCCCGACAGGGGATGGCTATGGCTACACCTTC
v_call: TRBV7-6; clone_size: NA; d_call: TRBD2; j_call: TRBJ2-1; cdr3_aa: CASSMTSGGSVEQFF; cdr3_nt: TGTGCCAGCAGCATGACTAGCGGGGGAAGCGTCGAGCAGTTCTTC
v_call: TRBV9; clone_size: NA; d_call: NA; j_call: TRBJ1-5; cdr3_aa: CASSVGDSNQPQHF; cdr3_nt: TGTGCCAGCAGCGTAGGCGATAGCAATCAGCCCCAGCATTTT
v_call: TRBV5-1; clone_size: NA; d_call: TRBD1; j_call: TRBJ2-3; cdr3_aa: CASRGMGQGVTDTQYF; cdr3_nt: TGCGCCAGCAGGGGAATGGGACAGGGGGTCACAGATACGCAGTATTTT
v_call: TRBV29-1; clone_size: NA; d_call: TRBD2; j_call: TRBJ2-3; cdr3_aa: CSVVIAGGTDTQYF; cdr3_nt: TGCAGCGTTGTAATAGCGGGGGGGACTGATACGCAGTATTTT
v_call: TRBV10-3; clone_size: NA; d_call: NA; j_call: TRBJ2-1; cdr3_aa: CAISEGLAGSYNEQFF; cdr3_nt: TGTGCCATCAGTGAAGGCCTAGCCGGCTCCTACAATGAGCAGTTCTTC
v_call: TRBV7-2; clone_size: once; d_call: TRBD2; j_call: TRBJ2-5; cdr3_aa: CASSVDSGGTKTQYF; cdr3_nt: TGTGCCAGCAGCGTGGACTCGGGGGGGACGAAGACCCAGTACTTC
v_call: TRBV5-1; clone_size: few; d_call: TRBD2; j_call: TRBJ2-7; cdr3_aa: CASSGGGLRGSYEQYF; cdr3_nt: TGCGCCAGCAGCGGCGGGGGACTCCGGGGCTCCTACGAGCAGTACTTC
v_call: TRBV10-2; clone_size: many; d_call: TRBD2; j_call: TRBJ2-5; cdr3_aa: CASSEPSGGQETQYF; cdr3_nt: TGCGCCAGCAGTGAGCCTAGCGGGGGCCAAGAGACCCAGTACTTC
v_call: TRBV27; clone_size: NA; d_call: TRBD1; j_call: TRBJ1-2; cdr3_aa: CASSPPGTANYGYTF; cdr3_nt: TGTGCCAGCAGTCCACCAGGGACAGCTAACTATGGCTACACCTTC
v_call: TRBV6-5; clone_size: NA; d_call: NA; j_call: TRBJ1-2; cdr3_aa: CASTKGGPRGGYTF; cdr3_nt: TGTGCCAGCACCAAGGGTGGGCCCCGGGGTGGCTACACCTTC
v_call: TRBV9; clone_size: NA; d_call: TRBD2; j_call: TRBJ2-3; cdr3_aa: CASSVGTSGGPTDTQYF; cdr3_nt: TGTGCCAGCAGCGTAGGGACTAGCGGGGGGCCCACAGATACGCAGTATTTT
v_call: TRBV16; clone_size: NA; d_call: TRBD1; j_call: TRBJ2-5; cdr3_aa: CASSHTGTGTETQYF; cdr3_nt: TGTGCCAGCAGCCATACCGGGACAGGGACGGAGACCCAGTACTTC
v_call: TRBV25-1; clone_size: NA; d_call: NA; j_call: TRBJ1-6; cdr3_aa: CASSESKGAPSPLHF; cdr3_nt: TGTGCCAGCAGTGAATCGAAAGGGGCCCCTTCACCCCTCCACTTT
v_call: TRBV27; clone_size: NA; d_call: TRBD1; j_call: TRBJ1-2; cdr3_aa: CASSPSTGGGYGYTF; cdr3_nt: TGTGCCAGCAGTCCCTCGACAGGGGGGGGCTATGGCTACACCTTC
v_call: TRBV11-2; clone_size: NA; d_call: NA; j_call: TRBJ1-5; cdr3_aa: CASSTSGQINQPQHF; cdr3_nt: TGTGCCAGCAGCACGAGCGGACAGATAAATCAGCCCCAGCATTTT
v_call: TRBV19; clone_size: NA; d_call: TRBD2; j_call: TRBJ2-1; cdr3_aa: CASSIEGRDYLEMGYNEQFF; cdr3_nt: TGTGCCAGTAGTATCGAGGGCCGGGACTACCTTGAAATGGGCTACAATGAGCAGTTCTTC
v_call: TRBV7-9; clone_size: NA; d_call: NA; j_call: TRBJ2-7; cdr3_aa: CASSSNQGRDEQYF; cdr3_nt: TGTGCCAGCAGCTCAAATCAGGGGCGGGACGAGCAGTACTTC
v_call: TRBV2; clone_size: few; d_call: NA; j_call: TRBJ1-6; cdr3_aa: CASRTGFGASPLHF; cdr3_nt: TGTGCCAGCAGGACAGGTTTTGGGGCTTCACCCCTCCACTTT
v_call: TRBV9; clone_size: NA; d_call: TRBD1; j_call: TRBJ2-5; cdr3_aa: CASSVDGTGIRETQYF; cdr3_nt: TGTGCCAGCAGCGTAGACGGGACAGGGATCCGGGAGACCCAGTACTTC
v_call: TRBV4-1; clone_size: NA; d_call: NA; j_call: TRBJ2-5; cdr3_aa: CASSRLGPGAQETQYF; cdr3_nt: TGCGCCAGCAGCCGCCTAGGCCCTGGGGCGCAAGAGACCCAGTACTTC
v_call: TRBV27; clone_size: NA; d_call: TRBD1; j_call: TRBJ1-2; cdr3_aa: CASSFSRDRGIYGYTF; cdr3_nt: TGTGCCAGCAGTTTTAGCCGGGACAGGGGGATCTATGGCTACACCTTC
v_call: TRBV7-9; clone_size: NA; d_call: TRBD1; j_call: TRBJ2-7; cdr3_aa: CASSSQGDLEQYF; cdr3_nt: TGTGCCAGCAGCTCACAGGGGGATCTCGAGCAGTACTTC
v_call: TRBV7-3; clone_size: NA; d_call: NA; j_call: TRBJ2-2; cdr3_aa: CASSLGLNGELFF; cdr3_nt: TGTGCCAGCAGCTTAGGGCTGAATGGGGAGCTGTTTTTT
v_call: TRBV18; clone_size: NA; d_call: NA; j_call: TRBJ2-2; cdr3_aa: CASSPNSMNTGELFF; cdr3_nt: TGTGCCAGCTCACCCAACTCGATGAACACCGGGGAGCTGTTTTTT
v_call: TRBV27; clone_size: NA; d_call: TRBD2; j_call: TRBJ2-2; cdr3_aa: CASSLSGLAGESRTGELFF; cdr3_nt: TGTGCCAGCAGTTTATCGGGACTAGCGGGGGAGTCGAGGACCGGGGAGCTGTTTTTT
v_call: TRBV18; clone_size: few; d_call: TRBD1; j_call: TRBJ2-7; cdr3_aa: CASSPSGTGVYNEQYF; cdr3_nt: TGTGCCAGCTCACCATCCGGGACAGGGGTTTATAACGAGCAGTACTTC
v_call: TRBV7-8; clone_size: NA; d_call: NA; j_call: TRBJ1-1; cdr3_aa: CASSFQGGNTEAFF; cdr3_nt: TGTGCCAGCAGCTTTCAAGGGGGAAATACTGAAGCTTTCTTT
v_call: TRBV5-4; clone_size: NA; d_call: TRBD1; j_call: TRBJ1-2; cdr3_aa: CASSPDRAAFYGYTF; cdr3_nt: TGTGCCAGCAGCCCGGACAGGGCCGCCTTCTATGGCTACACCTTC
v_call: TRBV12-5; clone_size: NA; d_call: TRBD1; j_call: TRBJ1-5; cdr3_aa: CASGPTGEGQPQHF; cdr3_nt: TGTGCTAGTGGTCCAACAGGGGAAGGTCAGCCCCAGCATTTT
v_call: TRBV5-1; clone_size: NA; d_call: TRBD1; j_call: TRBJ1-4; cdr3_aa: CASSPSGTVNEKLFF; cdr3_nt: TGCGCCAGCAGCCCGTCTGGGACAGTCAATGAAAAACTGTTTTTT
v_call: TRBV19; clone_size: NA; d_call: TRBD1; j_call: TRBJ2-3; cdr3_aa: CASSMGLRTGKQYF; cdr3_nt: TGTGCCAGTAGTATGGGGTTGAGGACAGGGAAGCAGTATTTT
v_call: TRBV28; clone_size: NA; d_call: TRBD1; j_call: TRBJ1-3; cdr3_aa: CASSGTGTSGNTIYF; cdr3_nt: TGTGCCAGCAGTGGGACAGGTACCTCTGGAAACACCATATATTTT
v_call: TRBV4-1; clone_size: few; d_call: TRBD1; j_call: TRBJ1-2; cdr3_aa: CASSQDTPGQGAFGYTF; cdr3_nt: TGCGCCAGCAGCCAAGATACCCCTGGCCAGGGGGCTTTTGGCTACACCTTC
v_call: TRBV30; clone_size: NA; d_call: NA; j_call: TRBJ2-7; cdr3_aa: CAWSVARADEQYF; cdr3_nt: TGTGCCTGGAGTGTAGCGAGGGCTGACGAGCAGTACTTC
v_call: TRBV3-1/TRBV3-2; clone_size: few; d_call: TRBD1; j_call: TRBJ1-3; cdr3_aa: CASSPDRRDRGYRTIYF; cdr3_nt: TGTGCCAGCAGCCCTGATCGGCGGGACAGGGGGTACCGCACCATATATTTT
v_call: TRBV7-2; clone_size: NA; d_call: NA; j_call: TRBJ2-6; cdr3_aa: CASSLAAGSGANVLTF; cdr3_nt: TGTGCCAGCAGCTTAGCAGCTGGCTCTGGGGCCAACGTCCTGACTTTC
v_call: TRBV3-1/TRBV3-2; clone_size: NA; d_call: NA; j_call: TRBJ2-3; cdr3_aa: CASSQDQVGTDTQYF; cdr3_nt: TGTGCCAGCAGCCAAGACCAGGTTGGCACAGATACGCAGTATTTT
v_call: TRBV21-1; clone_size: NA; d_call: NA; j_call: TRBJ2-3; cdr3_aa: CASPRGKTQYF; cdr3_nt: TGTGCCAGCCCGCGGGGGAAAACGCAGTATTTT